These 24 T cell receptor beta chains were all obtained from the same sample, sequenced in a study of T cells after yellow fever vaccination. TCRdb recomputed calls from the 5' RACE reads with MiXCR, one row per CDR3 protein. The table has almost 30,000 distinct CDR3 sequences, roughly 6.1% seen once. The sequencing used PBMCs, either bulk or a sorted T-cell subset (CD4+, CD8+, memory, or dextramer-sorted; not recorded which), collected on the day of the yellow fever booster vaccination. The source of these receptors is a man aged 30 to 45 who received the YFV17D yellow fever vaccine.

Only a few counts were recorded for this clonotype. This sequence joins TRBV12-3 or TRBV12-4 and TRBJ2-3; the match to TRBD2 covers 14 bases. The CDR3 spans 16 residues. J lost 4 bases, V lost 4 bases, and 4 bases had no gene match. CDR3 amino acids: CASSSRLAGGPDTQYF. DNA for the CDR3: TGTGCCAGCAGTTCCCGACTAGCGGGAGGGCCAGATACGCAGTATTTT.

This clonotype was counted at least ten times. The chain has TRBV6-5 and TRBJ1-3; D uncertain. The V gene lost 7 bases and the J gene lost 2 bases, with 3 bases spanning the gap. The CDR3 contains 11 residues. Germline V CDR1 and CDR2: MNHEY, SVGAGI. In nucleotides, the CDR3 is TGTGCCAGCAAGACTGGAAACACCATATATTTT. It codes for CASKTGNTIYF.

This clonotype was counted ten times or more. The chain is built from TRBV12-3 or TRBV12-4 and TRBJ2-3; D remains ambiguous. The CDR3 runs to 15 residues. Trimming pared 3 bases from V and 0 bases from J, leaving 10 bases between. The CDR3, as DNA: TGTGCCAGCAGTTTCAGCCGCTCTAGCACAGATACGCAGTATTTT. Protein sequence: CASSFSRSSTDTQYF.

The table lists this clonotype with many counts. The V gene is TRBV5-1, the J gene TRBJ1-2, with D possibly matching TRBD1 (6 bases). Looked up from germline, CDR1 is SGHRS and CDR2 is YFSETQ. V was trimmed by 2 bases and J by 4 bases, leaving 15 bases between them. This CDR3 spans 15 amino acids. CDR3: CASSFPLDRSYGYTF. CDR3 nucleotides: TGCGCCAGCAGCTTTCCACTCGACAGGTCCTATGGCTACACCTTC.

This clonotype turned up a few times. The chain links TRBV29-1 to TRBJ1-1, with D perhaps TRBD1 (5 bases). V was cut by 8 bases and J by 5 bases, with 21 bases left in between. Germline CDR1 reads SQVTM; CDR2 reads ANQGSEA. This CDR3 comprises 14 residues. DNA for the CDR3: TGCAGCTACCGACGGGGGGGGGGTATTACTGAAGCTTTCTTT. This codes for CSYRRGGGITEAFF.

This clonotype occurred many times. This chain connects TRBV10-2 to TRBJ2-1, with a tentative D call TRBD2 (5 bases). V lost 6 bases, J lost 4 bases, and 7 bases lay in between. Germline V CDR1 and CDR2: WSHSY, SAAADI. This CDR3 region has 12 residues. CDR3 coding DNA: TGCGCCAGCAGGACGGGGTACAATGAGCAGTTCTTC. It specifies CASRTGYNEQFF.

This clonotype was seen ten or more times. This CDR3 is CASSLPGSSGNSPLHF. Written as DNA, the CDR3 is TGTGCCAGCAGCTTACCCGGGAGTTCGGGTAATTCACCCCTCCACTTT. The chain is built from TRBV7-9 and TRBJ1-6, with D uncertain. The CDR3 loop spans 16 amino acids. Deletions cut 2 bases from V and 6 bases from J, with 14 bases between. Per germline, CDR1 SEHNR and CDR2 FQNEAQ (reference sequence).

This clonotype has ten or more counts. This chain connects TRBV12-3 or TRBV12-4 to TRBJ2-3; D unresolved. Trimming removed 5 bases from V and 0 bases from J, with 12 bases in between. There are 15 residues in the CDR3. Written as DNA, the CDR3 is TGTGCCAGCAGTCCGACTGGACGAAGCACAGATACGCAGTATTTT. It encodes CASSPTGRSTDTQYF.

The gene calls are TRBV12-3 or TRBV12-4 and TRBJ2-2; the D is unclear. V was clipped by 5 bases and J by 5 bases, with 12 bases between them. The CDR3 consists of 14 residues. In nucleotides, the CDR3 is TGTGCCAGCAGTCCCGGAGTCCGGACCGGGGAGCTGTTTTTT. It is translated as CASSPGVRTGELFF.

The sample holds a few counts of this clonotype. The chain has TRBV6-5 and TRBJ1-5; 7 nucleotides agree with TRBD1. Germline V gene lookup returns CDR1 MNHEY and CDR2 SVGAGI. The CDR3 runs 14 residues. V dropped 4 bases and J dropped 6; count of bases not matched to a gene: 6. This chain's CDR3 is CASSSGGLSQPQHF. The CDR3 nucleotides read TGTGCCAGCAGTTCAGGGGGTTTGAGTCAGCCCCAGCATTTT.

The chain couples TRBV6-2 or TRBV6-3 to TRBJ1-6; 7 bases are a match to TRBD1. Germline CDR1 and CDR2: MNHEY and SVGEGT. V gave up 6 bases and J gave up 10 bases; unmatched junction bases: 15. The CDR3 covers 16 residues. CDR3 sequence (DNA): TGTGCCAGCAGCGCCCCAACAGGGGAACAGGGCTCACCCCTCCACTTT. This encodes CASSAPTGEQGSPLHF.

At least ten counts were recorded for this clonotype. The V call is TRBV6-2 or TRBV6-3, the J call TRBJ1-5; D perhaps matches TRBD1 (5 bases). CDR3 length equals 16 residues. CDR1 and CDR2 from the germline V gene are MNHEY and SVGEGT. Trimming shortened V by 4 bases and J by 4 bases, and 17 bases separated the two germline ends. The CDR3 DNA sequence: TGTGCCAGCAGTTCCGTATCCGGGACGTGGAATCAGCCCCAGCATTTT. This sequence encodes CASSSVSGTWNQPQHF.

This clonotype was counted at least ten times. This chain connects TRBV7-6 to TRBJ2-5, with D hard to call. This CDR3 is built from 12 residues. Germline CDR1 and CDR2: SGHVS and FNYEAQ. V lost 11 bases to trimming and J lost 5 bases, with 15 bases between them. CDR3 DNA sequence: TGTGCCGTGGTATCAGGCCGGGAGACCCAGTACTTC. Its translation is CAVVSGRETQYF.

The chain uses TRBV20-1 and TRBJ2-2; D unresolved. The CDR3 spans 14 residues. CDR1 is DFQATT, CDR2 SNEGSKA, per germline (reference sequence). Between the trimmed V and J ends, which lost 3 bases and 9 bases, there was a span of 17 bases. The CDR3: CSARGGILSWELFF. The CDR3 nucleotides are TGCAGTGCTAGGGGTGGGATTTTATCCTGGGAGCTGTTTTTT.

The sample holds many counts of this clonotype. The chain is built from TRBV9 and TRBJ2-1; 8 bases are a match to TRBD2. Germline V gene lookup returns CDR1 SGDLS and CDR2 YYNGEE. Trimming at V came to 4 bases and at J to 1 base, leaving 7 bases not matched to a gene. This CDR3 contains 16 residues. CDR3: CASSLIAGTSYNEQFF. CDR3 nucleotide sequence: TGTGCCAGCAGCCTAATAGCGGGGACTTCCTACAATGAGCAGTTCTTC.

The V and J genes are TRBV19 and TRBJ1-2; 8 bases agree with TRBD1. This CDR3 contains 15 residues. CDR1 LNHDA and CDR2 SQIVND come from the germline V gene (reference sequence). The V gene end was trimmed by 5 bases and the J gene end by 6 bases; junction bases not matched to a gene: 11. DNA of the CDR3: TGTGCCAGTAGTCCATGGACAGGGCCCTCGGATGGCTACACCTTC. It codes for CASSPWTGPSDGYTF.

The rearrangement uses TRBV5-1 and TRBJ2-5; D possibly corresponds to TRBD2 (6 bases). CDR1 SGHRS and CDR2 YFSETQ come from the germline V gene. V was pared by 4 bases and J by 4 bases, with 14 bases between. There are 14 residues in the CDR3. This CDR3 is CASSPGTHPETQYF. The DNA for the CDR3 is TGCGCCAGCAGCCCGGGGACTCACCCAGAGACCCAGTACTTC.

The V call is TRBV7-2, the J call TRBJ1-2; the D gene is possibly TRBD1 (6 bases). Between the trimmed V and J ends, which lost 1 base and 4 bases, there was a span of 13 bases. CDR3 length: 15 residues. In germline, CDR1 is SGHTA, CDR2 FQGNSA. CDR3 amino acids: CASSLESGAFYGYTF. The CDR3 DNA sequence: TGTGCCAGCAGCTTAGAGTCAGGGGCTTTCTATGGCTACACCTTC.

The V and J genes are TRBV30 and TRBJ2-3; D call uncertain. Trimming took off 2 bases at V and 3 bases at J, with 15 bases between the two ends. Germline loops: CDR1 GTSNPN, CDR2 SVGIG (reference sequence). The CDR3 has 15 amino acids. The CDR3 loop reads CAWSRDLRFTDTQYF. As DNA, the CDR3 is TGTGCCTGGAGTAGAGACTTACGTTTTACAGATACGCAGTATTTT.

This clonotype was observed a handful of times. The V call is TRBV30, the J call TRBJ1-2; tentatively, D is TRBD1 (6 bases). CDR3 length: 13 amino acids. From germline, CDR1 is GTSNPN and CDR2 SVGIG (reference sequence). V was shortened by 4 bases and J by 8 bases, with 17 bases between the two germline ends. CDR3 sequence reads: CAWKWGGGGGYTF. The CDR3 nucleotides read TGTGCCTGGAAATGGGGAGGGGGAGGAGGCTACACCTTC.

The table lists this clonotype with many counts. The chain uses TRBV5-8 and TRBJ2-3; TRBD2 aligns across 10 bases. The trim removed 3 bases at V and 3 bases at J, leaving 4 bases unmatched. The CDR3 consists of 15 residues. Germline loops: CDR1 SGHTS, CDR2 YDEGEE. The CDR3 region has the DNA TGTGCCAGCAGCTCGCTAGCGGGAGCGACAGATACGCAGTATTTT. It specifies CASSSLAGATDTQYF.

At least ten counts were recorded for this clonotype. CDR3 bases: TGCAGCGTGCCCCTCCAAGGAGGGTTCGGGCCGGGTGAGCAGTACTTC. Translating it yields CSVPLQGGFGPGEQYF. This sequence joins TRBV29-1 and TRBJ2-7, with a possible D match to TRBD2 (6 bases). This CDR3 is built from 16 residues. Trimming stripped 6 bases from V and 7 bases from J, with 28 bases between. From germline, CDR1 is SQVTM and CDR2 ANQGSEA.

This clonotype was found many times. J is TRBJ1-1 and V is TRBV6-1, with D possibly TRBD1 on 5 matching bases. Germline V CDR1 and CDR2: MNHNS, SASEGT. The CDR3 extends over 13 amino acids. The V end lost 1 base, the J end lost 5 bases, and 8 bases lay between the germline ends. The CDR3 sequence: CASSEEGWTEAFF. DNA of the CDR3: TGTGCCAGCAGTGAAGAGGGGTGGACTGAAGCTTTCTTT.

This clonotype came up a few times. CDR3 amino acids: CASSLTGLDNEQFF. The CDR3 DNA is TGTGCCAGCAGCTTAACGGGACTAGACAATGAGCAGTTCTTC. The V call is TRBV7-3, the J call TRBJ2-1, with 8 bases aligning to TRBD2. This CDR3 has 14 residues. Germline trimming cut 0 bases from V and 5 bases from J; bases unmatched to any gene: 0. The V gene's germline CDR1 is SGHTA and CDR2 FQGTGA.